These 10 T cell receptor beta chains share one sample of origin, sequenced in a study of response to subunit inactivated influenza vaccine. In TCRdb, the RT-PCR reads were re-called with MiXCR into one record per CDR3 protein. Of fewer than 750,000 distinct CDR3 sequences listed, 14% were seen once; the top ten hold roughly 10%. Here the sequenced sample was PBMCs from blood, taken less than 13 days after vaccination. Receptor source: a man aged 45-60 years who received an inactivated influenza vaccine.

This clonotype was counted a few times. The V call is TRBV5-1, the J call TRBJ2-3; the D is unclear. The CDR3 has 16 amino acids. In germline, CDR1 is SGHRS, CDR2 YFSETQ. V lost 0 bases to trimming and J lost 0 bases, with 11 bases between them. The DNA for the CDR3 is TGCGCCAGCAGCTTGGTACGGCTCACTAGCACAGATACGCAGTATTTT. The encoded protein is CASSLVRLTSTDTQYF.

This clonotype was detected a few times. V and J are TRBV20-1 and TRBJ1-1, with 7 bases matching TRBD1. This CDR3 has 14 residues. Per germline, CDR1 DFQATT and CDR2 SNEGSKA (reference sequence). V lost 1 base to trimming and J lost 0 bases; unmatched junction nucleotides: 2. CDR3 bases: TGCAGTGCTAGAGGGGGACAGTTGAACACTGAAGCTTTCTTT. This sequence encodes CSARGGQLNTEAFF.

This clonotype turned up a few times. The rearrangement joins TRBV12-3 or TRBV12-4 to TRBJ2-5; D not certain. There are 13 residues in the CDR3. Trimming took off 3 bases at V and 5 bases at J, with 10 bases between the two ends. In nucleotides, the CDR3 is TGTGCCAGCAGTTTTCCCCCGGCGGAGACCCAGTACTTC. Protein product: CASSFPPAETQYF.

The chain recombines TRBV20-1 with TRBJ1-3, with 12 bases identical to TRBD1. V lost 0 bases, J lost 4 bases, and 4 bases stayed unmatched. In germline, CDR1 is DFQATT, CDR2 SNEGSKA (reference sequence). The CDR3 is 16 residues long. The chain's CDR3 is CSARDWGQGAGNTIYF. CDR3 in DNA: TGCAGTGCTAGAGATTGGGGACAGGGGGCAGGAAACACCATATATTTT.

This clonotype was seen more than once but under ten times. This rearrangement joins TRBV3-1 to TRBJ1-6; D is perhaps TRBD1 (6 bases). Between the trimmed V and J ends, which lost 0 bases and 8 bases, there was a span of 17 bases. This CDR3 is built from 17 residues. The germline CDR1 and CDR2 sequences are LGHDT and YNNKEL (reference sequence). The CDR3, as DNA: TGTGCCAGCAGCCAAGAATTCGGGGGCGGGGTTGATTCACCCCTCCACTTT. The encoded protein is CASSQEFGGGVDSPLHF.

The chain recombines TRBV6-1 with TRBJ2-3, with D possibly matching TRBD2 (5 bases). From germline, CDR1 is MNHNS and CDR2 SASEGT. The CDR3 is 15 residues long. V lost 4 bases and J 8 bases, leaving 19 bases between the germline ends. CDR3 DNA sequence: TGTGCCAGCAGTGCCTTAAGATGGGAGAGGGCTACGCAGTATTTT. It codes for CASSALRWERATQYF.

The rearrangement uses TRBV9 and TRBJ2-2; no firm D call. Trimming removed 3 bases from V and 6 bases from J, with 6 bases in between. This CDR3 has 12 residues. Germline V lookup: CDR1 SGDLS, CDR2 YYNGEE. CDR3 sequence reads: CASSGRSGELFF. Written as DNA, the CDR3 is TGTGCCAGCAGCGGACGATCCGGGGAGCTGTTTTTT.

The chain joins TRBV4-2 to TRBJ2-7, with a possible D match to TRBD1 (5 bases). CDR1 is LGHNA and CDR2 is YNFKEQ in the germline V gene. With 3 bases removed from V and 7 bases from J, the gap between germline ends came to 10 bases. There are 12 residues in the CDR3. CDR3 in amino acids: CASSHFGQEQYF. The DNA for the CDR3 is TGTGCCAGCAGCCATTTCGGACAAGAGCAGTACTTC.

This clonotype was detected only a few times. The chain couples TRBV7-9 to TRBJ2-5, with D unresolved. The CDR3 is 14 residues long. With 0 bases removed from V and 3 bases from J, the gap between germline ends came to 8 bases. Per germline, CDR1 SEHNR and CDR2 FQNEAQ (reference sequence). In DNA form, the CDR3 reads TGTGCCAGCAGCTTAGCTAGCCTCAAAGAGACCCAGTACTTC. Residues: CASSLASLKETQYF.

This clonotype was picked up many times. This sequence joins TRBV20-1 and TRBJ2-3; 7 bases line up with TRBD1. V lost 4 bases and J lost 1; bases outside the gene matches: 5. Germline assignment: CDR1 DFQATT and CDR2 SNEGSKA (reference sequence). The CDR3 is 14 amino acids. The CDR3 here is CSATGQERTDTQYF. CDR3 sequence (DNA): TGCAGTGCTACAGGACAGGAGCGCACAGATACGCAGTATTTT.